The 32 T cell receptor beta chains presented below share a single source sample, sequenced in a study of beta chain features in type 1 diabetes (dated by TCRdb to 2016 to 2018). Libraries were made using the immunoSEQ multiplex PCR assay. The High Capacity cDNA Reverse Transcription Kit was used to reverse transcribe all of the isolated RNA, meaning that expressed TCRB transcripts were what got sequenced. Not all clones reach the TCRdb copy of this immuneACCESS table, which keeps in-frame sequences only. Checked studies attribute under half of the gap to unresolved V genes and leave the rest unexplained. In this sample the table shows 600,000 to 650,000 clones, around 15% of which occur a single time. The leading ten clones occupy 0.09% to 0.095% of the sample. The sample taken for sequencing was naive CD4+ T cells from blood. This sample's cell subset or site label indicates: true naive CD4+ T cells. These receptors were obtained from a man younger than 35 in good health.

This clone has more than one count but fewer than ten. This rearrangement joins TRBV7-8 to TRBJ1-1; 8 positions agree with TRBD1. This CDR3 has 15 amino acids. CDR1 is SGHVS, CDR2 FQNEAQ, per germline. The ends lost 6 bases at V and 3 bases at J; junction bases unmatched: 9. As DNA, the CDR3 is TGTGCCAGCAGATACTCCGGGACAGGAGACACTGAAGCTTTCTTT. Translating it yields CASRYSGTGDTEAFF.

This clone was detected only a few times. The rearrangement links TRBV7-9 to TRBJ2-7, with 9 bases matching TRBD1. CDR3 size: 15 residues. The ends lost 5 bases at V and 2 bases at J; junction bases unmatched: 7. Germline CDR1 and CDR2: SEHNR and FQNEAQ (reference sequence). The CDR3 is CASSHGQGRAYEQYF. The CDR3 nucleotides are TGTGCCAGCAGCCATGGACAGGGGCGAGCCTACGAGCAGTACTTC.

This chain joins TRBV18 and TRBJ1-5; D is ambiguous. Germline CDR1 KGHSH, CDR2 LQKENI. V was pared by 6 bases and J by 3 bases, with 15 bases between. This CDR3 region has 15 residues. As DNA, the CDR3 is TGTGCCAGCTCTCCCGACGGCTCCCTCAATCAGCCCCAGCATTTT. Its translation is CASSPDGSLNQPQHF.

A few counts support this clone. The chain couples TRBV19 to TRBJ1-4; D not resolved. The CDR3 contains 14 residues. Germline V gene sequence: CDR1 LNHDA, CDR2 SQIVND (reference sequence). The V gene lost 6 bases and the J gene lost 3 bases, with 11 bases spanning the gap. DNA of the CDR3: TGTGCCAGTAGACCTGGAGGGTCTAATGAAAAACTGTTTTTT. Translating it yields CASRPGGSNEKLFF.

This clone was found a few times. The chain recombines TRBV9 with TRBJ1-6; D unclear. Germline V gene sequence: CDR1 SGDLS, CDR2 YYNGEE. V was trimmed by 2 bases and J by 7 bases, leaving 13 bases between them. This CDR3 is built from 15 residues. CDR3 protein: CASSVLGGENSPLHF. The CDR3 nucleotides are TGTGCCAGCAGCGTCTTAGGAGGAGAGAATTCACCCCTCCACTTT.

This clone came up a few times. J is TRBJ2-5 and V is TRBV9; 15 bases line up with TRBD2. V shed 0 bases, J shed 4 bases, and the junction held 1 base outside the gene matches. CDR1 and CDR2 (germline): SGDLS, YYNGEE. CDR3 length: 16 amino acids. The CDR3 DNA sequence: TGTGCCAGCAGCGTAGGGACTAGCGGGAGGGCAGAGACCCAGTACTTC. This encodes CASSVGTSGRAETQYF.

This clone has just a few counts. This sequence joins TRBV2 and TRBJ1-1; TRBD1 matches at 7 bases. CDR1 is SNHLY and CDR2 is FYNNEI in the germline V gene. The CDR3 loop spans 14 amino acids. V dropped 6 bases and J dropped 9; count of bases not matched to a gene: 13. This CDR3 is CASRTIRGREKAFF. CDR3 DNA: TGTGCCAGCAGGACCATTAGGGGGCGGGAAAAAGCTTTCTTT.

This clone was recorded many times. The chain recombines TRBV7-2 with TRBJ2-6; 9 nucleotides align to TRBD2. The germline V gene has CDR1 SGHTA and CDR2 FQGNSA. The CDR3 is made up of 15 amino acids. After removal of 5 bases from V and 7 bases from J, the junction contained 6 bases not matched to a gene. The chain's CDR3 is CASSPTSGGANVLTF. CDR3 nucleotide sequence: TGTGCCAGCAGCCCGACTAGCGGAGGCGCCAACGTCCTGACTTTC.

This clone showed up just a few times. CDR3 nucleotides: TGTGCCAGCAGCTTAACCACTACCCGCCCGGATACGCAGTATTTT. Amino acids: CASSLTTTRPDTQYF. The chain joins TRBV7-2 to TRBJ2-3, with D uncertain. This CDR3 is 15 amino acids long. The V gene's germline CDR1 is SGHTA and CDR2 FQGNSA. V lost 2 bases and J 6 bases, leaving 15 bases between the germline ends. The complete variable domain, with remaining parts taken from reference TRBV7-2 and TRBJ2-3, reads GAGVSQSPSNKVTEKGKDVELRCDPISGHTALYWYRQSLGQGLEFLIYFQGNSAPDKSGLPSDRFSAERTGGSVSTLTIQRTQQEDSAVYLCASSLTTTRPDTQYFGPGTRLTVL.

This clone turned up a few times. The rearrangement joins TRBV5-4 to TRBJ2-5; 10 nucleotides agree with TRBD1. The V gene end was trimmed by 6 bases and the J gene end by 1 base; junction bases not matched to a gene: 3. Looked up from germline, CDR1 is SGHNT and CDR2 is YYREEE (reference sequence). This CDR3 spans 14 amino acids. CDR3 sequence: CASNRQGAQETQYF. The CDR3 nucleotides read TGTGCCAGCAATAGACAGGGGGCCCAAGAGACCCAGTACTTC.

In its sample, this clone was seen a few times. The gene calls are TRBV9 and TRBJ2-7; possibly TRBD2 for D (6 bases). The V gene's germline CDR1 is SGDLS and CDR2 YYNGEE. The CDR3 consists of 15 residues. V lost 6 bases to trimming and J lost 2 bases, with 18 bases between them. In DNA, the CDR3 is TGTGCCAGCACCCCGGGTACTGGCGGGGCCTACGAGCAGTACTTC. Protein sequence: CASTPGTGGAYEQYF.

The gene calls are TRBV18 and TRBJ1-1, with TRBD1 as a possible D gene (5 bases). The V and J ends lost 2 bases and 0 bases respectively, with 13 bases between them. The CDR3 sequence is 16 residues long. Germline loops: CDR1 KGHSH, CDR2 LQKENI. The CDR3 region is CASSPTGATMNTEAFF. Written as DNA, the CDR3 is TGTGCCAGCTCACCAACAGGTGCAACAATGAACACTGAAGCTTTCTTT.

This chain links TRBV5-1 with TRBJ2-5; D possibly corresponds to TRBD1 (6 bases). The germline V gene has CDR1 SGHRS and CDR2 YFSETQ. This CDR3 has 14 residues. V was cut by 2 bases and J by 2 bases, with 10 bases left in between. In DNA form, the CDR3 reads TGCGCCAGCAGCTTCCACAGGGAACAAGAGACCCAGTACTTC. This translates into CASSFHREQETQYF.

This clone was observed a few times. The V gene is TRBV7-3, the J gene TRBJ1-4, with unresolved D. Germline values: CDR1 SGHTA, CDR2 FQGTGA. CDR3 size: 12 residues. The V end lost 1 base, the J end lost 8 bases, and 5 bases lay between the germline ends. The DNA for the CDR3 is TGTGCCAGCAGCTTAAATCGAGAAAAACTGTTTTTT. Amino acids: CASSLNREKLFF.

The chain carries TRBV21-1 and TRBJ1-2; no DNA check was done on the table's D call, TRBD1. TRBV21-1 is a documented pseudogene. This CDR3 comprises 14 residues. CDR3 coding DNA: TGTGCCAGCAGCAAAGTTGGGCGCCCTCCGGGCTACACCTTC. This translates into CASSKVGRPPGYTF.

This chain's CDR3 is CASSATGTGGAGYTF. CDR3 nucleotide sequence: TGTGCCAGCAGCGCCACCGGGACAGGGGGCGCAGGCTACACCTTC. The genes are TRBV7-3 and TRBJ1-2, with 12 bases aligning to TRBD1. Germline V gene data show CDR1 as SGHTA and CDR2 as FQGTGA. Trimming took 5 bases from V and 8 from J; bases not matched to a gene: 9. This CDR3 region has 15 residues.

There are a few counts of this clone. This chain uses TRBV21-1 with TRBJ2-7; the tabulated D call, TRBD2, remains unverified against the DNA. TRBV21-1 is reported as a pseudogene. CDR3 length: 14 amino acids. CDR3 nucleotides: TGTGCCAGCAGCTGCCGGGATCGCTCCTACGAGCAGTACTTC. Residues: CASSCRDRSYEQYF.

In this sample, this clone turned up a few times. The chain links TRBV15 to TRBJ2-1; 9 nucleotides agree with TRBD2. The CDR3 consists of 17 residues. The junction had 9 bases not matched to a gene; V was cut back by 5 bases and J by 1 base. Germline CDR1 reads LNHNV; CDR2 reads YYDKDF (reference sequence). CDR3 amino acids: CATSGNSGSRSYNEQFF. CDR3 DNA sequence: TGTGCCACCAGCGGTAATAGCGGGAGTCGTTCCTACAATGAGCAGTTCTTC.

This chain joins TRBV7-8 and TRBJ1-1; D gene unclear. Germline loops: CDR1 SGHVS, CDR2 FQNEAQ. V lost 3 bases, J lost 4 bases, and 6 bases lay in between. The CDR3 contains 12 residues. CDR3 coding DNA: TGTGCCAGCAGCTTTTGGAGCACTGAAGCTTTCTTT. Protein sequence: CASSFWSTEAFF.

There are a few counts of this clone. This chain links TRBV7-3 with TRBJ2-5, with D perhaps matching TRBD1 or TRBD2 (6 bases each). The CDR3 has 14 residues. Germline V gives CDR1 SGHTA, CDR2 FQGTGA. Trimming removed 1 base from V and 3 bases from J, with 9 bases in between. CDR3 loop: CASSLRGAEETQYF. The CDR3 DNA sequence: TGTGCCAGCAGCTTAAGGGGGGCAGAAGAGACCCAGTACTTC.

This clone was counted only a few times. The V call is TRBV2, the J call TRBJ1-2; D is unresolved. CDR1 is SNHLY, CDR2 FYNNEI, per germline. The CDR3 length is 16 residues. V dropped 6 bases and J dropped 0 bases, with 17 bases sitting between them. CDR3 region: CASSSTAPSTNYGYTF. CDR3 bases: TGTGCCAGCAGCTCGACGGCTCCCTCAACTAACTATGGCTACACCTTC.

This clone showed up just a few times. This chain joins TRBV4-2 and TRBJ1-2; D possibly corresponds to TRBD1 (5 bases). The CDR3 spans 18 residues. Trimming cost V 1 base and J 8 bases, with 26 bases left between them. Germline CDR1 and CDR2: LGHNA and YNFKEQ. In DNA form, the CDR3 reads TGTGCCAGCAGCCAAGCTAGGACAACCCTTCTAGTATTAATAGGCTACACCTTC. Its protein is CASSQARTTLLVLIGYTF.

This clone occurred a few times. The chain recombines TRBV6-5 with TRBJ2-7; the match to TRBD1 covers 10 bases. CDR3 length: 15 amino acids. Germline V gene sequence: CDR1 MNHEY, CDR2 SVGAGI. The V and J ends lost 2 bases and 3 bases, in that order; junction bases with no gene match: 4. Here the CDR3 DNA reads TGTGCCAGCAGTTACCGGGACAGGGGAATCTACGAGCAGTACTTC. It translates to CASSYRDRGIYEQYF.

The chain couples TRBV14 to TRBJ2-3; D remains ambiguous. Germline lookup yields CDR1 SGHDN and CDR2 FVKESK. The CDR3 length is 12 residues. V lost 0 bases to trimming and J lost 8 bases, with 6 bases between them. CDR3 bases: TGTGCCAGCAGCCAAGACTGGGCTACGCAGTATTTT. Residues: CASSQDWATQYF.

In its sample, this clone was seen a few times. The V gene is TRBV28, the J gene TRBJ2-3; 7 bases map to TRBD2. The CDR3 covers 15 residues. With V trimmed by 7 bases and J by 1 base, 8 bases remained unmatched. Germline values: CDR1 MDHEN, CDR2 SYDVKM. DNA of the CDR3: TGTGCCAGCACCTCATCGGGGGGAGGCACAGATACGCAGTATTTT. Translated, it gives CASTSSGGGTDTQYF. The complete variable domain, with remaining parts taken from reference TRBV28 and TRBJ2-3, reads DVKVTQSSRYLVKRTGEKVFLECVQDMDHENMFWYRQDPGLGLRLIYFSYDVKMKEKGDIPEGYSVSREKKERFSLILESASTNQTSMYLCASTSSGGGTDTQYFGPGTRLTVL.

The gene calls are TRBV28 and TRBJ2-3; 7 bases line up with TRBD1. Germline V CDR1 and CDR2: MDHEN, SYDVKM. The CDR3 length is 15 residues. Trimming cost V 7 bases and J 5 bases; bases outside gene matches: 12. The CDR3 DNA is TGTGCCAGCAATGTAGGGGGACAGCTGAGAGATACGCAGTATTTT. This codes for CASNVGGQLRDTQYF. Looking up the rest from reference TRBV28 and TRBJ2-3 gives the full variable domain: DVKVTQSSRYLVKRTGEKVFLECVQDMDHENMFWYRQDPGLGLRLIYFSYDVKMKEKGDIPEGYSVSREKKERFSLILESASTNQTSMYLCASNVGGQLRDTQYFGPGTRLTVL.

This sequence joins TRBV11-2 and TRBJ2-1; D is possibly TRBD2 (5 bases). Germline CDR1 is SGHAT and CDR2 is FQNNGV. The CDR3 is 15 amino acids. The ends were cut back, 0 bases at V and 3 bases at J, with 9 bases in the middle. Here the CDR3 DNA reads TGTGCCAGCAGCTTAGATCGGGGAAGCTACAATGAGCAGTTCTTC. Its protein product is CASSLDRGSYNEQFF. Filled out from reference TRBV11-2 and TRBJ2-1, the complete variable domain reads EAGVAQSPRYKIIEKRQSVAFWCNPISGHATLYWYQQILGQGPKLLIQFQNNGVVDDSQLPKDRFSAERLKGVDSTLKIQPAKLEDSAVYLCASSLDRGSYNEQFFGPGTRLTVL.

This clone was detected a few times. This chain connects TRBV10-3 to TRBJ2-6, with D unclear. The V gene's germline CDR1 is ENHRY and CDR2 SYGVKD. The V end was cut by 8 bases, the J end by 0 bases, with 8 bases between. The CDR3 runs 14 residues. CDR3 sequence: CAISVNSGANVLTF. The DNA for the CDR3 is TGTGCCATCTCAGTTAACTCTGGGGCCAACGTCCTGACTTTC.

In its sample, this clone was seen once. One end of the junction does not line up with germline, which may come from a read error. This chain connects TRBV6-5 to TRBJ1-2; 7 bases line up with TRBD1. The germline V gene has CDR1 MNHEY and CDR2 SVGAGI. The CDR3 covers 14 residues. CDR3 protein: CAISLLEGANGYTF. DNA for the CDR3: TGTGCCATCAGTCTTCTGGAGGGGGCGAATGGCTACACCTTC.

V usage is TRBV21-1 and J usage is TRBJ1-1. TRBV21-1 is recorded as a pseudogene. The CDR3 loop spans 13 amino acids. Written as DNA, the CDR3 is TGTGCCAGCAGCAAAGAAATCTCGATTATAGCTTTCTTT. Residues: CASSKEISIIAFF.

The rearrangement joins TRBV5-1 to TRBJ1-2; TRBD1 agrees at 7 bases. CDR1 is SGHRS, CDR2 YFSETQ, per germline. The CDR3 has 14 residues. V was pared by 3 bases and J by 3 bases, with 5 bases of the junction left unmatched. DNA of the CDR3: TGCGCCAGCAGCTATGCTACAGGGGACTATGGCTACACCTTC. Its translation: CASSYATGDYGYTF.

The V and J genes are TRBV7-9 and TRBJ2-1, with 10 bases matching TRBD2. Unmatched junction bases numbered 21, after V lost 7 bases and J lost 6 bases. Germline CDR1 and CDR2: SEHNR and FQNEAQ (reference sequence). The CDR3 length is 19 residues. The chain's CDR3 is CASTAPGQLSGRPVNEQFF. The DNA of the CDR3 is TGTGCCAGCACTGCACCGGGTCAACTTAGCGGGAGGCCCGTCAATGAGCAGTTCTTC.